Presented here are 8 T cell receptor beta chains from one specimen sequenced in a study of blood T cell repertoires in COVID-19. Measured with immunoSEQ multiplex PCR; TCRdb has only the in-frame clones, and not every one. The data contain 210,000 or so clones, around four fifths of them singletons. The specimen sequenced was PBMCs or T cells enriched from blood (not recorded which). The receptors come from a woman between 50 and 59 years old who had been exposed to COVID-19.

The chain links TRBV19 to TRBJ1-6; 7 bases agree with TRBD1. The CDR3 is 16 amino acids. CDR1 and CDR2 (germline): LNHDA, SQIVND (reference sequence). V was clipped by 7 bases and J by 0 bases; unmatched bases: 6. The CDR3 coding sequence is TGTGCCAGTACCCCATCAGGGGGCTCCTATAATTCACCCCTCCACTTT. Translation gives CASTPSGGSYNSPLHF.

This clone was seen a few times. The chain combines TRBV7-8 with TRBJ2-7; TRBD1 aligns across 9 bases. CDR3 length: 14 residues. Germline V gene data show CDR1 as SGHVS and CDR2 as FQNEAQ. V shed 2 bases and J 3 bases; nucleotides not matched to a gene: 2. The CDR3 here is CASSLRTGVYEQYF. CDR3 in DNA: TGTGCCAGCAGCTTAAGGACAGGGGTCTACGAGCAGTACTTC.

In its sample, this clone was seen once. The chain combines TRBV5-5 with TRBJ1-6, with 7 bases fitting TRBD1. V was clipped by 0 bases and J by 0 bases; unmatched bases: 0. Looked up from germline, CDR1 is SGHKS and CDR2 is YYEKEE (reference sequence). The CDR3 consists of 16 residues. CDR3 sequence: CASSLGDSSYNSPLHF. DNA for the CDR3: TGTGCCAGCAGCTTGGGGGACAGCTCCTATAATTCACCCCTCCACTTT.

The chain is built from TRBV6-5 and TRBJ1-1; D unresolved. This CDR3 spans 11 amino acids. From germline, CDR1 is MNHEY and CDR2 SVGAGI. V was trimmed by 6 bases and J by 4 bases, leaving 6 bases between them. The CDR3: CASRLPTEAFF. For the CDR3, the DNA is TGTGCCAGCAGACTCCCCACTGAAGCTTTCTTT.

The chain employs TRBV5-6 and TRBJ1-5; 7 bases align to TRBD1. V dropped 1 base and J dropped 0; count of bases not matched to a gene: 10. CDR3 length equals 18 residues. CDR1 is SGHDT and CDR2 is YYEEEE in the germline V gene. CDR3 DNA sequence: TGTGCCAGCAGCTTGAGCAGGGGGAGAACCTTTAGCAATCAGCCCCAGCATTTT. Translated, it gives CASSLSRGRTFSNQPQHF. Combining the CDR3 with reference TRBV5-6 and TRBJ1-5 gives the whole variable domain DAGVTQSPTHLIKTRGQQVTLRCSPKSGHDTVSWYQQALGQGPQFIFQYYEEEERQRGNFPDRFSGHQFPNYSSELNVNALLLGDSALYLCASSLSRGRTFSNQPQHFGDGTRLSIL.

The gene calls are TRBV4-1 and TRBJ1-4; D not certain. The CDR3 totals 13 residues. CDR1 is MGHRA, CDR2 YSYEKL, per germline. V dropped 4 bases and J dropped 8 bases, with 11 bases sitting between them. CDR3 region: CASSLLAGEKLFF. In DNA, the CDR3 is TGCGCCAGCAGCCTGCTAGCTGGGGAAAAACTGTTTTTT.

The chain has TRBV27 and TRBJ2-1; TRBD1 agrees at 7 bases. Germline CDR1 is MNHEY and CDR2 is SMNVEV (reference sequence). The CDR3 is made up of 16 amino acids. J was trimmed by 1 base and V by 5 bases; bases with no gene match: 8. CDR3 coding DNA: TGTGCCAGCAGTAGATTCCAGGGGGAATCCTACAATGAGCAGTTCTTC. Its protein is CASSRFQGESYNEQFF.

The chain employs TRBV7-2 and TRBJ2-7, with D maybe TRBD1 (6 bases). The CDR3 sequence is 15 residues long. Trimming shortened V by 5 bases and J by 5 bases, and 19 bases separated the two germline ends. Germline CDR1 and CDR2: SGHTA and FQGNSA. CDR3 in amino acids: CASSGGLNRGNEQYF. The CDR3 DNA reads as TGTGCCAGCAGCGGGGGCCTCAACCGGGGAAACGAGCAGTACTTC. The full variable domain, its missing parts supplied by reference TRBV7-2 and TRBJ2-7, is GAGVSQSPSNKVTEKGKDVELRCDPISGHTALYWYRQSLGQGLEFLIYFQGNSAPDKSGLPSDRFSAERTGGSVSTLTIQRTQQEDSAVYLCASSGGLNRGNEQYFGPGTRLTVT.